A selection of T cell receptor beta chains follows, all from one sample in a study of PD-1 blockade in classical Hodgkin lymphoma. Clones were sequenced by immunoSEQ multiplex PCR, and TCRdb holds only the in-frame ones, with some missing. The data hold fewer than 45,000 clones, with 66% observed a single time. The specimen was peripheral blood mononuclear cells (PBMCs), collected before the fourth cycle of nivolumab. These receptors came from a human donor with classical Hodgkin lymphoma. CDR3s include the opening cysteine and the closing phenylalanine or tryptophan. The D gene is left open where the match is weak. Size is stated for part of the rows, as once, few or many counts, or as a class when the clone is expanded.

TRBJ2-1,NA,TRBD2,TRBV27,CASIQPSGRGDNEQFF,TGTGCCAGCATTCAGCCTAGCGGGAGGGGTGACAATGAGCAGTTCTTC
TRBJ1-1,NA,NA,TRBV12-5,CASGSGLGNTEAFF,TGTGCTAGTGGCTCAGGGCTCGGAAACACTGAAGCTTTCTTT
TRBJ2-5,NA,NA,TRBV6-5,CASSYSDQVMETQYF,TGTGCCAGCAGTTACAGCGACCAGGTTATGGAGACCCAGTACTTC
TRBJ2-1,once,TRBD1,TRBV19,CASSPGQGARNEQFF,TGTGCCAGTAGTCCCGGACAGGGGGCGAGGAATGAGCAGTTCTTC
TRBJ2-7,NA,NA,TRBV5-1,CASSSRDPSSYEQYF,TGCGCCAGCAGCTCCCGAGATCCAAGCTCCTACGAGCAGTACTTC
TRBJ1-1,once,TRBD1,TRBV28,CASSTQDRGRSTEAFF,TGTGCCAGCAGCACTCAGGACAGGGGCCGGAGTACTGAAGCTTTCTTT
TRBJ2-5,NA,NA,TRBV9,CASSEGGSETQYF,TGTGCCAGCAGCGAAGGGGGGAGCGAGACCCAGTACTTC
TRBJ2-1,NA,NA,TRBV9,CASPEGGSGYNEQFF,TGTGCCAGCCCCGAGGGGGGCTCGGGCTACAATGAGCAGTTCTTC
TRBJ2-1,NA,TRBD2,TRBV6-5,CASSYLSGSRDEQFF,TGTGCCAGCAGTTACTTAAGCGGGAGTCGGGATGAGCAGTTCTTC
TRBJ1-1,NA,NA,TRBV28,CASIQQGYTEAFF,TGTGCCAGCATTCAACAGGGATATACTGAAGCTTTCTTT
TRBJ2-2,NA,TRBD1,TRBV30,CAWSPGTGPGELFF,TGTGCCTGGAGTCCCGGGACAGGGCCCGGGGAGCTGTTTTTT
TRBJ1-3,NA,NA,TRBV18,CASSPAVTTGNTIYF,TGTGCCAGCTCACCAGCCGTAACAACTGGAAACACCATATATTTT
TRBJ2-7,NA,NA,TRBV20-1,CSASRIYEQYF,TGCAGTGCTAGTCGCATCTACGAGCAGTACTTC
TRBJ2-7,few,TRBD1,TRBV2,CASSSSGTGVREQYF,TGTGCCAGCAGTTCCTCCGGGACAGGGGTTCGGGAGCAGTACTTC
TRBJ1-1,NA,NA,TRBV28,CKSQGSMNTEAFF,TGTAAATCACAAGGGTCCATGAACACTGAAGCTTTCTTT
TRBJ2-5,NA,TRBD2,TRBV4-3,CASSPLGLAGAAEETQYF,TGCGCCAGCAGCCCCCTGGGACTAGCGGGAGCCGCGGAGGAGACCCAGTACTTC
TRBJ2-3,NA,TRBD2,TRBV5-1,CASSLVGAGTTDTQYF,TGCGCCAGCAGCTTGGTCGGAGCGGGGACCACAGATACGCAGTATTTT
TRBJ2-1,many,NA,TRBV10-3,CACGSTGSSYNEQFF,TGTGCCTGCGGGAGTACAGGGAGTTCCTACAATGAGCAGTTCTTC
TRBJ2-4,NA,TRBD2,TRBV25-1,CASKGLADIQYF,TGTGCCAGCAAGGGACTAGCGGACATTCAGTACTTC
TRBJ2-7,NA,NA,TRBV19,CASSITEAGRDEQYF,TGTGCCAGTAGTATAACAGAAGCTGGGCGCGACGAGCAGTACTTC
TRBJ1-1,large,NA,TRBV7-9,CASSLDGLLLGAEAFF,TGTGCCAGCAGCTTAGACGGGCTCCTCTTAGGTGCCGAAGCTTTCTTT
TRBJ1-1,few,NA,TRBV30,CAWSDQSYTEAFF,TGTGCCTGGAGTGACCAGAGCTACACTGAAGCTTTCTTT
TRBJ2-1,NA,TRBD2,TRBV9,CASSDQTSGYNEQFF,TGTGCCAGCAGCGACCAGACTAGCGGGTATAATGAGCAGTTCTTC
TRBJ2-2,NA,NA,TRBV5-5,CASSLTTANTGELFF,TGTGCCAGCAGCTTGACAACAGCGAACACCGGGGAGCTGTTTTTT
TRBJ2-2,NA,TRBD2,TRBV28,CASSLSYFSSGSKASTGELFF,TGTGCCAGCAGTTTATCCTATTTTTCTAGCGGGAGTAAAGCGAGCACCGGGGAGCTGTTTTTT
TRBJ2-7,NA,NA,TRBV5-6,CASSGAYEQYF,TGTGCCAGCAGCGGCGCCTACGAGCAGTACTTC
TRBJ2-5,NA,TRBD2,TRBV9,CASSVGTSGGAETQYF,TGTGCCAGCAGCGTAGGTACTAGCGGGGGGGCCGAGACCCAGTACTTC
TRBJ2-7,NA,TRBD2,TRBV25-1,CASSGTRQYF,TGTGCCAGCAGTGGGACTAGACAGTACTTC
TRBJ1-1,NA,NA,TRBV6-1,CASSPLGALNTEAFF,TGTGCCAGCAGTCCCCTCGGTGCGTTGAACACTGAAGCTTTCTTT
TRBJ2-5,once,NA,TRBV28,CASREQVAQETQYF,TGTGCCAGCAGGGAACAGGTTGCCCAAGAGACCCAGTACTTC
TRBJ2-5,NA,TRBD1,TRBV6-6,CASSYDRGQETQYF,TGTGCCAGCAGTTACGACAGGGGGCAAGAGACCCAGTACTTC
TRBJ2-1,NA,NA,TRBV7-2,CASSLRGMLAGNNEQFF,TGTGCCAGCAGCTTAAGGGGTATGCTCGCAGGAAACAATGAGCAGTTCTTC
TRBJ1-5,NA,TRBD1,TRBV28,CASSFAGTGQPQHF,TGTGCCAGCAGTTTCGCCGGGACAGGTCAGCCCCAGCATTTT
TRBJ1-2,many,NA,TRBV5-4,CASSPPGANYGYTF,TGTGCCAGCAGCCCCCCGGGCGCTAACTATGGCTACACCTTC
TRBJ2-5,once,TRBD2,TRBV9,CASSVVPSGGHQETQYF,TGTGCCAGCAGCGTAGTTCCTAGCGGGGGTCACCAAGAGACCCAGTACTTC
TRBJ2-1,NA,NA,TRBV30,CALFQGFTYNEQFF,TGTGCCCTGTTCCAAGGCTTTACGTACAATGAGCAGTTCTTC
TRBJ2-2,NA,NA,TRBV5-1,CASSLLNPGELFF,TGCGCCAGCAGCTTGTTAAACCCCGGGGAGCTGTTTTTT
TRBJ2-5,NA,NA,TRBV7-6,CASSGHRKQETQYF,TGTGCCAGCTCAGGTCACAGGAAACAAGAGACCCAGTACTTC
TRBJ2-7,NA,TRBD1,TRBV5-1,CASSLGSTGGNEQYF,TGCGCCAGCAGCTTGGGGTCGACAGGGGGCAACGAGCAGTACTTC
TRBJ1-2,NA,NA,TRBV28,CASKGGRVRTHYGYTF,TGTGCCAGCAAGGGGGGTCGGGTCCGCACCCACTATGGCTACACCTTC
TRBJ2-5,NA,TRBD1,TRBV7-9,CASSLAGQGDQYF,TGTGCCAGCAGCTTAGCCGGACAGGGGGATCAGTACTTC
TRBJ2-7,NA,TRBD2,TRBV19,CASSPYPPQRDNEQYF,TGTGCCAGTAGTCCATATCCCCCCCAGCGGGATAACGAGCAGTACTTC
TRBJ1-3,NA,TRBD1,TRBV14,CASSQDQGASGNTIYF,TGTGCCAGCAGCCAAGATCAGGGGGCATCTGGAAACACCATATATTTT
TRBJ2-7,NA,NA,TRBV6-6,CASSYSGQGNEQYF,TGTGCCAGCAGTTACTCTGGGCAGGGCAACGAGCAGTACTTC
TRBJ1-2,few,TRBD1,TRBV28,CASTDTDRNYGYTF,TGTGCCAGCACTGACACGGACAGGAACTATGGCTACACCTTC
TRBJ2-2,NA,TRBD2,TRBV6-5,CASGEGTTNTGELFF,TGTGCCAGCGGCGAAGGGACTACAAACACCGGGGAGCTGTTTTTT
TRBJ2-3,NA,TRBD2,TRBV2,CASSGPGTSGGVPSRNTQYF,TGTGCCAGCAGTGGTCCTGGGACTAGCGGGGGGGTCCCTTCACGGAATACGCAGTATTTT
TRBJ2-5,NA,NA,TRBV18,CASSPDREETQYF,TGTGCCAGCTCACCGGACAGAGAAGAGACCCAGTACTTC
TRBJ2-7,NA,NA,TRBV6-4,CASRKGYEQYF,TGTGCCAGCAGGAAGGGCTACGAGCAGTACTTC
TRBJ2-7,many,NA,TRBV7-2,CASSLAWTYEQYF,TGTGCCAGCAGCTTAGCCTGGACCTACGAGCAGTACTTC
TRBJ2-7,NA,TRBD1,TRBV6-5,CASSPGDRLSYEQYF,TGTGCCAGCAGCCCGGGGGACAGGTTATCCTACGAGCAGTACTTC
TRBJ1-5,NA,TRBD1,TRBV7-3,CASRTQGVATQPQHF,TGTGCCAGCAGGACCCAGGGGGTGGCCACTCAGCCCCAGCATTTT
TRBJ1-3,once,TRBD1,TRBV28,CASSSTGLNTIYF,TGTGCCAGCAGTTCGACAGGGCTCAACACCATATATTTT
TRBJ2-3,NA,NA,TRBV4-3,CASSQEAHHTQYF,TGCGCCAGCAGCCAAGAGGCGCACCATACGCAGTATTTT
TRBJ2-7,NA,NA,TRBV5-1,CASSLDSHEQYF,TGCGCCAGCAGCTTAGACAGCCACGAGCAGTACTTC
TRBJ1-6,NA,NA,TRBV30,CAWSVDRSRSPLHF,TGTGCCTGGAGTGTAGACAGATCCCGATCACCCCTCCACTTT
TRBJ2-3,NA,NA,TRBV5-1,CASSLAPQDTQYF,TGCGCCAGCAGCTTAGCACCTCAAGATACGCAGTATTTT